This is a list of T cell receptor beta chains from one sample in a study of blood T cell repertoires in COVID-19. TCRdb keeps only in-frame clones here, not all; method: immunoSEQ multiplex PCR. The sample records 100,000 to 150,000 clones, roughly 80% being singletons. The specimen was peripheral blood. The origin of the receptors is an elderly man with COVID-19, enrolled during active disease. The CDR3 runs from the conserved cysteine through the conserved F or W. D genes are given only for firm matches. Rows give clone size only sometimes, using once, few, many, or a class for an expanded clone.

V gene,D gene,CDR3 length,J gene,clone size,CDR3 DNA,CDR3 protein
TRBV5-4,TRBD2,19,TRBJ2-3,-,TGTGCCAGCAGCTCCCAGGCCATAGCGGGAGGGCCTGTCGCAGATACGCAGTATTTT,CASSSQAIAGGPVADTQYF
TRBV9,TRBD1,17,TRBJ2-2,-,TGTGCCAGCAGCCCCAATGGCGGGACAGGGTACACCGGGGAGCTGTTTTTT,CASSPNGGTGYTGELFF
TRBV7-3,-,13,TRBJ2-7,-,TGTGCCAGCAGCTCTGCGCCTGGCTACGAGCAGTACTTC,CASSSAPGYEQYF
TRBV28,-,14,TRBJ2-7,-,TGTGCCAGCAGTTATCCAGGGGGGAGCTACGAGCAGTACTTC,CASSYPGGSYEQYF
TRBV6-5,-,15,TRBJ1-1,-,TGTGCCAGCAGTTACTCGATCGGAGGGAACACTGAAGCTTTCTTT,CASSYSIGGNTEAFF
TRBV5-1,-,14,TRBJ2-7,few,TGCGCCAGCAGCTTGGCCTTACCTCCTAACGAGCAGTACTTC,CASSLALPPNEQYF
TRBV5-1,-,15,TRBJ2-1,-,TGCGCCAGCAGCTTGGGCACAGGGACATGGAATGAGCAGTTCTTC,CASSLGTGTWNEQFF
TRBV5-8,-,12,TRBJ2-7,few,TGTGCCAGCAGCCTATACAGGTACGAGCAGTACTTC,CASSLYRYEQYF
TRBV5-4,TRBD2,15,TRBJ2-1,-,TGTGCCAGCAGCTTGCCCAGCGGGAGCTACAATGAGCAGTTCTTC,CASSLPSGSYNEQFF
TRBV9,-,15,TRBJ2-1,-,TGTGCCAGCAGCGTCGACTGGAGCTCCTACAATGAGCAGTTCTTC,CASSVDWSSYNEQFF
TRBV7-3,TRBD1,14,TRBJ1-2,-,TGTGCCAGCAGCTCGACAGGGCGCGGGTCAGGCTACACCTTC,CASSSTGRGSGYTF
TRBV18,-,14,TRBJ1-2,-,TGTGCCAGCTCACCCTACGGACTAAGGGATGGCTACACCTTC,CASSPYGLRDGYTF
TRBV10-3,-,12,TRBJ1-6,few,TGTGCCATCAGTGAGTCGCAGGGCCCCCTCCACTTT,CAISESQGPLHF
TRBV7-6,TRBD1,16,TRBJ2-2,-,TGTGCCAGCAGTCCTGGACAGGGGGGTAACACCGGGGAGCTGTTTTTT,CASSPGQGGNTGELFF
TRBV19,TRBD2,14,TRBJ2-2,-,TGTGCCAGTAAAGCGGGAGGGAACACCGGGGAGCTGTTTTTT,CASKAGGNTGELFF
TRBV6-5,-,14,TRBJ1-5,-,TGTGCCAGCAGGACAGTTGATAGCAATCAGCCCCAGCATTTT,CASRTVDSNQPQHF
TRBV18,-,17,TRBJ1-1,-,TGTGCCAGCTCCCTGTACGGCGGGCAAGAATGGAACACTGAAGCTTTCTTT,CASSLYGGQEWNTEAFF
TRBV27,TRBD2,16,TRBJ2-3,once,TGTGCCAGCAGTTTATCACTAGCGGGGTCCACAGATACGCAGTATTTT,CASSLSLAGSTDTQYF
TRBV2,-,13,TRBJ1-1,-,TGTGCCAGCAACACCGTTATGAACACTGAAGCTTTCTTT,CASNTVMNTEAFF
TRBV11-2,-,15,TRBJ1-4,-,TGTGCCAGCAGCTTTCGAGGCCTCGGCTATGAAAAACTGTTTTTT,CASSFRGLGYEKLFF
TRBV19,-,15,TRBJ1-3,few,TGTGCCAGCCAGATAATCGGCGGCTCTGGAAACACCATATATTTT,CASQIIGGSGNTIYF
TRBV18,TRBD2,15,TRBJ2-5,-,TGTGCCAGCTCAGAAACGACTAGCGGCCAAGAGACCCAGTACTTC,CASSETTSGQETQYF
TRBV5-1,TRBD2,15,TRBJ2-1,-,TGCGCCAGCAGCTTGGGACTAGCGGAAAACAATGAGCAGTTCTTC,CASSLGLAENNEQFF
TRBV15,TRBD2,14,TRBJ2-5,few,TGTGCCACCAGCACTCCTAGCGGGGGAGAGACCCAGTACTTC,CATSTPSGGETQYF
TRBV9,TRBD2,17,TRBJ2-3,-,TGTGCCAGCAGCCGGACTAGCGGGAGATCTTATGCAGATACGCAGTATTTT,CASSRTSGRSYADTQYF
TRBV9,-,14,TRBJ2-5,-,TGTGCCAGCAGCCCCCGAGGGGGCCAAGAGACCCAGTACTTC,CASSPRGGQETQYF